The 5 T cell receptor beta chains reported below all come from one sample, sequenced in a study of brain T cells in children with intractable seizures. Regarding time point: blood from clinic visit 5 months post-surgery; TSC patient then seizure free. Profiled with immunoSEQ multiplex PCR; TCRdb holds only in-frame clones, not every one. In the table there are 300,000 to 400,000 clones, over 90% of which are singletons. The sequencing used peripheral blood, collected less than 6 months after surgery. The receptors were gathered from a boy younger than two with tuberous sclerosis and intractable seizures.

This sequence joins TRBV11-3 and TRBJ1-1; D uncertain. The germline CDR1 and CDR2 sequences are SGHNT and YENEEA. The CDR3 spans 13 residues. V lost 5 bases and J 1 base, leaving 8 bases between the germline ends. The DNA of the CDR3 is TGTGCCAGCAGCGACCTGGGGAACACTGAAGCTTTCTTT. Translation gives CASSDLGNTEAFF.

The rearrangement links TRBV7-9 to TRBJ2-7; the D is unclear. The CDR3 covers 14 residues. Germline values: CDR1 SEHNR, CDR2 FQNEAQ (reference sequence). V lost 5 bases to trimming and J lost 2 bases, with 13 bases between them. Written as DNA, the CDR3 is TGTGCCAGCAGCCCCACTCGGGTTCCCTACGAGCAGTACTTC. Residues: CASSPTRVPYEQYF.

The chain has TRBV6-5 and TRBJ1-1; D remains ambiguous. The V gene's germline CDR1 is MNHEY and CDR2 SVGAGI. Trimming cost V 5 bases and J 1 base, with 11 bases left between them. The CDR3 covers 14 residues. Here the CDR3 reads CASSPLTENTEAFF. In DNA, the CDR3 is TGTGCCAGCAGTCCTCTTACCGAGAACACTGAAGCTTTCTTT.

The chain joins TRBV5-1 to TRBJ2-7; 10 bases map to TRBD1. The length of the CDR3 is 15 residues. V trimming: 4 bases; J trimming: 2 bases; junction bases outside the gene matches: 6. Germline lookup yields CDR1 SGHRS and CDR2 YFSETQ. The CDR3 is CASSAGTGETYEQYF. In DNA form, the CDR3 reads TGCGCCAGCAGCGCCGGGACAGGGGAAACCTACGAGCAGTACTTC.

V is TRBV24-1 and J is TRBJ2-7, with 12 bases aligning to TRBD1. The V and J ends lost 4 bases and 6 bases, in that order; junction bases with no gene match: 9. This CDR3 has 16 residues. Looked up from germline, CDR1 is KGHDR and CDR2 is SFDVKD. The CDR3 sequence is CATSDPAGTGGSEQYF. CDR3 DNA: TGTGCCACCAGTGACCCAGCCGGGACAGGGGGCTCCGAGCAGTACTTC.